This T cell receptor beta chain emerged from a study of T cells after yellow fever vaccination. Study-wide context: SMART-Seq v4 Ultra Low Input served to prepare low-cell-number fractions. General observations from the study: Though it reached lower strength, the secondary response hit its peak faster, day 5 versus 15. Abundant bulk-population clonotypes could contaminate the FACS-sorted repertoires.

Comments on this clonotype: Its specificity is unknown.

Germline CDR1 is SGDLS and CDR2 is YYNGEE. CDR3 length equals 15 residues. Trimming removed 0 bases from V and 4 bases from J; junction bases left unmatched: 4. Generation of TCR cDNA used 5'RACE template switching (which added a universal primer site and UMIs). TCRdb re-analysed the 5' RACE reads in MiXCR, keeping a single row per CDR3 protein. The profile covers 95,000 to 100,000 distinct CDR3 sequences, with 5.8% appearing a single time and over 40% taken by the ten largest. The rearrangement links TRBV9 to TRBJ1-5; 7 bases map to TRBD1. The source is a man aged 18 to 30 who received the YFV17D yellow fever vaccine. Sequencing used CD8+ T cells sorted from PBMCs, obtained 10 days after the yellow fever booster vaccination. CDR3: CASSVGQGKNQPQHF. The CDR3 DNA follows: TGTGCCAGCAGCGTAGGACAGGGAAAAAATCAGCCCCAGCATTTT.